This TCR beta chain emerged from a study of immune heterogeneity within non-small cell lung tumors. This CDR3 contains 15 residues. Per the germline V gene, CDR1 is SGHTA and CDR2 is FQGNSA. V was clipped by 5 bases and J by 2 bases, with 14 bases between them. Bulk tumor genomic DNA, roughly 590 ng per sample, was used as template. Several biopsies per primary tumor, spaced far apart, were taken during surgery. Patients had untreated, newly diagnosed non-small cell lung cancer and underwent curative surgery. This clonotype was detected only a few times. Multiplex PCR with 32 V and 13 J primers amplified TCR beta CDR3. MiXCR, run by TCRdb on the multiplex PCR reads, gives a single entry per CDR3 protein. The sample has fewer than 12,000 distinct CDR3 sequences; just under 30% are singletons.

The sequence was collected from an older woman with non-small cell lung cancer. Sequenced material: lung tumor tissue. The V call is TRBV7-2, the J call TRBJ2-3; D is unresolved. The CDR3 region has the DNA TGTGCCAGCAGCCCAGTAGGGTTGTTCACAGATACGCAGTATTTT. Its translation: CASSPVGLFTDTQYF.